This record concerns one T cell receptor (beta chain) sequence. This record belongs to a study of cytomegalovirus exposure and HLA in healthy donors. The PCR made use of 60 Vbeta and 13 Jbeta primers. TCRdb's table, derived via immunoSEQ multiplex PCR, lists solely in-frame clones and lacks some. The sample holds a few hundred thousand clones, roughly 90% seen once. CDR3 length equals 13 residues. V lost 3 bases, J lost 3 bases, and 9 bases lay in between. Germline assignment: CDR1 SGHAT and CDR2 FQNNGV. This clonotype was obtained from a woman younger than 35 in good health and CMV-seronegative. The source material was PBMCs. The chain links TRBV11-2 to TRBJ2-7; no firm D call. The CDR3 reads CASSLALNYEQYF. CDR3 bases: TGTGCCAGCAGCTTGGCCTTAAACTACGAGCAGTACTTC.